The T cell receptor (beta chain) under discussion was sequenced for a study of OX40 agonist ivuxolimab in advanced cancers. General study findings and limits: Expanded clones were, on average, more numerous among CD8+ T cells than CD4+.

Comment on this clone: Its antigen is as yet unknown.

The V and J ends lost 1 base and 4 bases respectively, with 14 bases between them. From germline, CDR1 is SGHTA and CDR2 FQGNSA. The length of the CDR3 is 16 residues. Sequencing was performed with immunoSEQ multiplex PCR; in TCRdb, only in-frame clones are kept and a portion is missing. The sample has around 72,000 clones, around 83% seen once. The chain carries TRBV7-2 and TRBJ1-5; no clear D. Material: CD4+ or CD8+ T cells sorted from blood, obtained in a trial of the OX40 agonist ivuxolimab. This sequence originates from an adult with an advanced solid tumor such as melanoma, head and neck, liver or kidney cancer. CDR3 DNA sequence: TGTGCCAGCAGCTTAGGCGGGTCAGGAAAGAATCAGCCCCAGCATTTT. Protein sequence: CASSLGGSGKNQPQHF.